The table lists the clone carrying this TCR beta chain with a count of one. Antigen unknown. The data originate from a study of cytomegalovirus exposure and HLA in healthy donors. The wider study: About 80 million unique TCRs from HLA-typed donors made up an early data release.

General study results and limits: One variant, a missense change in DCLRE1C, was linked in a later analysis to TCR beta V- and J-gene trimming.

Nominally healthy donors provided the samples, though records likely missed some immune exposures. With 60 Vbeta and 13 Jbeta primers, the PCR was carried out. Generated by immunoSEQ multiplex PCR, the TCRdb table keeps only in-frame clones and is missing some. The sample has 150,000 to 200,000 clones, over 70% seen once. With V trimmed by 5 bases and J by 4 bases, 13 bases remained unmatched. The germline V gene has CDR1 SGHRS and CDR2 YFSETQ. The CDR3 consists of 18 residues. Sample: PBMCs. The receptor was derived from a woman aged 25-40 years in good health and CMV-seronegative. The chain is built from TRBV5-1 and TRBJ2-3, with TRBD2 matching 13 bases. CDR3 DNA sequence: TGCGCCAGCAGATGGACTAGCGGGAGTCCGCGGTTGGCAGATACGCAGTATTTT. Amino acid sequence: CASRWTSGSPRLADTQYF. Full variable domain (missing parts from reference TRBV5-1 and TRBJ2-3): KAGVTQTPRYLIKTRGQQVTLSCSPISGHRSVSWYQQTPGQGLQFLFEYFSETQRNKGNFPGRFSGRQFSNSRSEMNVSTLELGDSALYLCASRWTSGSPRLADTQYFGPGTRLTVL.